This T cell receptor (beta chain) came from a study of cytomegalovirus exposure and HLA in healthy donors. Repertoires were generated with immunoSEQ multiplex PCR, while TCRdb's copy carries only in-frame clones and drops some. The table lists roughly 70,000 clones, 95% of them singletons. Notes on this clone: Its antigen remains unidentified.

The CDR3 length is 13 residues. Germline V CDR1 and CDR2: MNHEY, SVGAGI. V lost 4 bases to trimming and J lost 4 bases, with 10 bases between them. Study findings and constraints: Per published reports, the classifier diagnosed cytomegalovirus status with high specificity and sensitivity.

This clonotype was obtained from a young man in good health and CMV-seronegative. The chain joins TRBV6-5 to TRBJ2-5, with D possibly TRBD1 on 5 matching bases. Specimen: PBMCs. The CDR3 nucleotides read TGTGCCAGCAGTTCCACCAGGGTAGAGACCCAGTACTTC. Translated, it gives CASSSTRVETQYF.